Detailed here is one TCR beta chain. This sample is part of a study of blood T cell repertoires in COVID-19. The overall study: Donors in the United States, Italy and Spain gave samples during acute or convalescent COVID-19. T cells, B-cell-depleted T cells, or PBMCs supplied cDNA or gDNA.

As processed by the authors: How many nucleated cells were present was estimated from reference gene primer amplification. Assay used: immunoSEQ multiplex PCR; TCRdb lists only in-frame clones, some missing. The V and J calls and clone size are taken from that table; D and trimming were inferred from the DNA. The sample shows nearly 35,000 clones, nearly 95% of them seen only once. The sample consisted of peripheral blood. This clonotype originated in a human donor in a cohort sampled during active COVID-19.

The CDR3, as DNA: TGTGCCAGCAGTCTAGGGACTAGTGGCGAGATGGAGACCCAGTACTTC. Translation: CASSLGTSGEMETQYF. The chain uses TRBV28 and TRBJ2-5, with TRBD2 matching 8 bases. The junction had 13 bases not matched to a gene; V was cut back by 5 bases and J by 5 bases. CDR1 and CDR2 from the germline V gene are MDHEN and SYDVKM. The CDR3 loop spans 16 amino acids. Full variable domain (missing parts from reference TRBV28 and TRBJ2-5): DVKVTQSSRYLVKRTGEKVFLECVQDMDHENMFWYRQDPGLGLRLIYFSYDVKMKEKGDIPEGYSVSREKKERFSLILESASTNQTSMYLCASSLGTSGEMETQYFGPGTRLLVL.